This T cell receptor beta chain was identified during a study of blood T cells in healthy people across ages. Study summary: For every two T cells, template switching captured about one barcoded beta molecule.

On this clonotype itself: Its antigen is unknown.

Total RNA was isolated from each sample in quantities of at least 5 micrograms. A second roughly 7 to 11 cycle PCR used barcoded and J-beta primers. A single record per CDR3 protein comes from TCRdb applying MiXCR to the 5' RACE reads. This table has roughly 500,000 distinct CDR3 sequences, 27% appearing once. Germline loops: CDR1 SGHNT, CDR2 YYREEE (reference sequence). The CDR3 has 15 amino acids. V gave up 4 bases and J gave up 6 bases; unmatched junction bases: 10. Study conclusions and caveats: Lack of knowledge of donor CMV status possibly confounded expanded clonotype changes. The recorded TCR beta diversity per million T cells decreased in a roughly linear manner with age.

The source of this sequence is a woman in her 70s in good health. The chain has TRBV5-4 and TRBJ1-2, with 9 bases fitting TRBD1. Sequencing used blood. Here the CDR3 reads CASSPPGTGRNGYTF. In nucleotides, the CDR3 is TGTGCCAGCAGCCCACCCGGGACAGGGAGGAATGGCTACACCTTC.